Here is one T cell receptor beta chain with its context. The CDR3 is 19 residues long. This sample was included in a study of OX40 agonist ivuxolimab in advanced cancers. Study context: Ivuxolimab is an agonistic anti-OX40 (CD134) antibody, and patients were treated with it.

Only in-frame clones appear in the TCRdb table, and some are missing; sequencing was by immunoSEQ multiplex PCR. Of about 79,000 clones listed, approximately 94% are singletons. This clonotype originated in an adult with an advanced solid tumor such as melanoma, head and neck, liver or kidney cancer. This chain connects TRBV21-1 to TRBJ2-4; the listed D gene, TRBD1, was not tested against the DNA. TRBV21-1 is a listed pseudogene. Sequences were derived from CD4+ or CD8+ T cells sorted from blood, sampled in a trial of the OX40 agonist ivuxolimab. CDR3 in amino acids: CASSTSPGQGARAKNIQYF. In DNA, the CDR3 is TGTGCCAGCAGCACTAGTCCGGGACAGGGGGCTCGGGCCAAAAACATTCAGTACTTC.